The clone carrying this T cell receptor beta chain was recorded a few times. Antigen specificity is unknown. This sample was included in a study of T cells after yellow fever vaccination. Study-wide results and caveats: Highly abundant clonotypes carried over from the bulk population could end up in FACS-sorted repertoires as contaminants.

5'RACE template switching generated TCR cDNA, adding a universal primer site and UMIs. TCRdb itself ran the 5' RACE reads through MiXCR, one entry per CDR3 protein. The profile shows hundreds of thousands of distinct CDR3 sequences, roughly 19% of them singletons. The V gene lost 7 bases and the J gene lost 0 bases, with 8 bases spanning the gap. Germline V gene data show CDR1 as ENHRY and CDR2 as SYGVKD. CDR3 length equals 13 residues. Material: PBMCs, obtained 15 days after the yellow fever booster vaccination. V usage is TRBV10-3 and J usage is TRBJ2-3; no firm D call. The source of this sequence is a man aged 25-40 years who received the YFV17D yellow fever vaccine. The chain's CDR3 is CAINAASTDTQYF. The CDR3 region has the DNA TGTGCCATCAATGCTGCGAGCACAGATACGCAGTATTTT.